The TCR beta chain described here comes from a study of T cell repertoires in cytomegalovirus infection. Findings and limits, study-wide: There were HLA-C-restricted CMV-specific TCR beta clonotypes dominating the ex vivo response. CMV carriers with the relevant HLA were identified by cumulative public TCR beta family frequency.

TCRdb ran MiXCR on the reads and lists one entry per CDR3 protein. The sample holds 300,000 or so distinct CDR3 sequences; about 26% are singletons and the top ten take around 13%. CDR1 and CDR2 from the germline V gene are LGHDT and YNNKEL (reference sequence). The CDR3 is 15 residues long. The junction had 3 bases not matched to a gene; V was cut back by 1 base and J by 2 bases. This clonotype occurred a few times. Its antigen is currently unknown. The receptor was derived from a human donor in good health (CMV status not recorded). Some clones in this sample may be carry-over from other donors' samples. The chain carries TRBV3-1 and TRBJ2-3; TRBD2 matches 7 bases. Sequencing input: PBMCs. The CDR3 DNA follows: TGTGCCAGCAGCCAAGGGGCGGGGGACACAGATACGCAGTATTTT. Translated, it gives CASSQGAGDTDTQYF.